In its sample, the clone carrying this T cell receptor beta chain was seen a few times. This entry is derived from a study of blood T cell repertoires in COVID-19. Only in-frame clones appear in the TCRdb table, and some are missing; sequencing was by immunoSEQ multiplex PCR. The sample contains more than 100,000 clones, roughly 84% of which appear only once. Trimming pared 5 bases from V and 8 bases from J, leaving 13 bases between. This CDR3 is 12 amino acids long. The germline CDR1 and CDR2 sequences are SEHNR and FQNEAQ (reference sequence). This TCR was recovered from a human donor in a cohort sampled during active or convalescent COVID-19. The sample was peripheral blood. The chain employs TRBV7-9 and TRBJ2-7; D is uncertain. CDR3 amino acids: CASSPPSVQQYF. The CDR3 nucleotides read TGTGCCAGCAGCCCTCCCTCCGTCCAGCAGTACTTC.